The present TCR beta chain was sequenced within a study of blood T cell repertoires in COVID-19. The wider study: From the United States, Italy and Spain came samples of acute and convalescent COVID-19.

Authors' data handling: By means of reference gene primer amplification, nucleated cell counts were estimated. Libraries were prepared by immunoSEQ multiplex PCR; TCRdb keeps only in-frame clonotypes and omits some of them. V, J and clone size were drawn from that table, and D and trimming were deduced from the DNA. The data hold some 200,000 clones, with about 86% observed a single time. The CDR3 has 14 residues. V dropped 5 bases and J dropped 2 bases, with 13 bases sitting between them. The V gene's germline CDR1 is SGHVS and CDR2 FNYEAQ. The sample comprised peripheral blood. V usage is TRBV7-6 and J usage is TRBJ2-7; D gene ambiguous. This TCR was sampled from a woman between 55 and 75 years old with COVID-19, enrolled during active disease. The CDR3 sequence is CASSPVDSAYEQYF. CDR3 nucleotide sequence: TGTGCCAGCAGCCCAGTTGACTCCGCCTACGAGCAGTACTTC.